The TCR beta chain described here comes from a study of blood T cell repertoires in COVID-19. Study overall: T cells, B-cell-depleted T cells, or PBMCs supplied cDNA or gDNA.

In germline, CDR1 is LNHDA, CDR2 SQIVND (reference sequence). Unmatched junction bases numbered 5, after V lost 9 bases and J lost 5 bases. The CDR3 length is 13 residues. This study enrolled people aged roughly 18 to 90 from around 26 US geographic areas. In the authors' workflow: Estimation of nucleated cell counts was performed using reference gene primer amplification. Clones were read by immunoSEQ multiplex PCR, and TCRdb kept only the in-frame ones, dropping some. The DNA was the basis for D and trimming; V, J and clone size are from that table. This table holds over 200,000 clones, approximately 90% found once.

This clonotype was sampled from a man younger than 45 who had recovered from COVID-19. The specimen was PBMCs or T cells enriched from blood (not recorded which). The genes are TRBV19 and TRBJ2-3, with TRBD1 identical over 10 bases. The CDR3 DNA is TGTGCCAGCCGGGACAGGGGTATAGATACGCAGTATTTT. Encoded protein: CASRDRGIDTQYF.